The 12 T cell receptor beta chains reported below all come from one sample, sequenced in a study of blood T cell repertoires in COVID-19. Profiled with immunoSEQ multiplex PCR; TCRdb holds only in-frame clones, not every one. This sample has some 280,000 clones, with just under 85% found just once. The sequencing input was peripheral blood. Receptors originate from a woman in her fifties or sixties with active or convalescent COVID-19.

The count of this clone is one. The chain uses TRBV11-2 and TRBJ2-7; possibly TRBD1 for D (6 bases). Trimming took 0 bases from V and 5 from J, leaving 11 bases between them. CDR3 length: 14 amino acids. Germline values: CDR1 SGHAT, CDR2 FQNNGV. The CDR3 region has the DNA TGTGCCAGCAGCTTAGACCTACAGGGACACGAGCAGTACTTC. Amino acids: CASSLDLQGHEQYF.

This clone has more than one count but fewer than ten. The V call is TRBV14, the J call TRBJ2-1, with 9 bases matching TRBD2. The germline CDR1 and CDR2 sequences are SGHDN and FVKESK. Trimming removed 3 bases from V and 4 bases from J; junction bases left unmatched: 10. The CDR3 spans 17 residues. CDR3 DNA sequence: TGTGCCAGCAGCCAGGTCCGTCGACTAGCGGATTACAATGAGCAGTTCTTC. This translates into CASSQVRRLADYNEQFF.

The chain couples TRBV2 to TRBJ2-7; 11 nucleotides align to TRBD2. This CDR3 spans 15 amino acids. The V segment lost 3 bases and the J segment 1 base; nucleotides outside the gene matches: 2. Germline V CDR1 and CDR2: SNHLY, FYNNEI. This CDR3 is CASSDLAGGSYEQYF. Here the CDR3 DNA reads TGTGCCAGCAGTGATCTAGCGGGAGGTTCCTACGAGCAGTACTTC. Full variable domain (missing parts from reference TRBV2 and TRBJ2-7): EPEVTQTPSHQVTQMGQEVILRCVPISNHLYFYWYRQILGQKVEFLVSFYNNEISEKSEIFDDQFSVERPDGSNFTLKIRSTKLEDSAMYFCASSDLAGGSYEQYFGPGTRLTVT.

The CDR3 DNA is TGTGCCAGCAGCCCTTACAGGAACACTGAAGCTTTCTTT. Translation gives CASSPYRNTEAFF. V gene TRBV7-2 combines with J gene TRBJ1-1; D uncertain. Germline V gives CDR1 SGHTA, CDR2 FQGNSA. V was cut by 5 bases and J by 1 base, with 8 bases left in between. This CDR3 contains 13 residues.

The genes are TRBV12-3 or TRBV12-4 and TRBJ1-2, with TRBD1 as a possible D gene (6 bases). With 3 bases removed from V and 5 bases from J, the gap between germline ends came to 7 bases. The CDR3 length is 12 residues. CDR3 in DNA: TGTGCCAGCAGTTTGAGGGGGTATGGCTACACCTTC. Translation: CASSLRGYGYTF.

This chain uses TRBV29-1 with TRBJ2-1, with D unclear. Trimming pared 3 bases from V and 0 bases from J, leaving 9 bases between. The germline V gene encodes CDR1 SQVTM and CDR2 ANQGSEA. This CDR3 comprises 14 residues. CDR3 region: CSVDHGFSYNEQFF. In DNA form, the CDR3 reads TGCAGCGTTGACCACGGGTTCTCCTACAATGAGCAGTTCTTC.

The chain has TRBV9 and TRBJ1-1; the match to TRBD1 covers 7 bases. V gave up 0 bases and J gave up 1 base; unmatched junction bases: 9. This CDR3 is built from 17 residues. Germline V CDR1 and CDR2: SGDLS, YYNGEE. This CDR3 is CASSVGRTGAPNTEAFF. In DNA form, the CDR3 reads TGTGCCAGCAGCGTAGGACGGACAGGAGCCCCGAACACTGAAGCTTTCTTT.

The CDR3 reads CASSLIQGAHGYTF. Written as DNA, the CDR3 is TGTGCCAGCAGCCTGATACAGGGGGCACATGGCTACACCTTC. This rearrangement joins TRBV28 to TRBJ1-2; 9 nucleotides align to TRBD1. This CDR3 comprises 14 residues. J lost 6 bases, V lost 6 bases, and 8 bases had no gene match. Germline V lookup: CDR1 MDHEN, CDR2 SYDVKM.

V and J are TRBV7-2 and TRBJ2-1, with 9 bases lining up with TRBD2. The germline gives CDR1 SGHTA, CDR2 FQGNSA. V shed 2 bases and J 5 bases; nucleotides not matched to a gene: 7. This CDR3 region has 16 residues. CDR3: CASSLFLAGRNNEQFF. CDR3 DNA: TGTGCCAGCAGCTTATTTCTAGCGGGAAGGAACAATGAGCAGTTCTTC.

J is TRBJ2-3 and V is TRBV5-1; the match to TRBD2 covers 8 bases. The germline gives CDR1 SGHRS, CDR2 YFSETQ. V lost 4 bases to trimming and J lost 2 bases; unmatched junction nucleotides: 3. The CDR3 extends over 14 amino acids. CDR3: CASSPGGVTDTQYF. CDR3 bases: TGCGCCAGCAGCCCGGGGGGGGTCACAGATACGCAGTATTTT.

The gene calls are TRBV28 and TRBJ1-2; D not certain. The CDR3 extends over 12 amino acids. Germline V gives CDR1 MDHEN, CDR2 SYDVKM. Trimming removed 6 bases from V and 0 bases from J, with 5 bases in between. CDR3 amino acids: CASSVANYGYTF. The CDR3 region has the DNA TGTGCCAGCAGCGTCGCTAACTATGGCTACACCTTC.

In its sample, this clone was seen once. This sequence joins TRBV4-2 and TRBJ2-3, with 13 bases matching TRBD2. Germline assignment: CDR1 LGHNA and CDR2 YNFKEQ. V lost 4 bases, J lost 9 bases, and 10 bases stayed unmatched. The CDR3 has 16 residues. CDR3 in amino acids: CASSPGLAGERHTQYF. CDR3 coding DNA: TGTGCCAGCAGCCCTGGACTAGCGGGAGAGAGGCACACGCAGTATTTT.